The clone carrying this TCR beta chain has ten or more counts. Unique molecular identifiers were incorporated when the TCRbeta library was constructed. TCRdb ran MiXCR on the PCR reads and lists one entry per CDR3 protein. The repertoire holds about 400,000 distinct CDR3 sequences, with 20% as singletons. V dropped 3 bases and J dropped 6; count of bases not matched to a gene: 9. CDR1 SQVTM and CDR2 ANQGSEA come from the germline V gene. The CDR3 runs to 14 residues. The record originates from a study of T-cell reconstitution after alpha-beta-depleted transplantation in children. This sequence joins TRBV29-1 and TRBJ2-7; 9 bases map to TRBD1. The material was PBMCs from the stem cell graft donor, obtained from the stem cell graft. This clonotype was obtained from a human donor who donated a stem cell graft to a child with acute myeloid leukemia. In DNA form, the CDR3 reads TGCAGCGTTGATCGGGGGACAGGGTTAGGCGAGCAGTACTTC. Residues: CSVDRGTGLGEQYF.